This TCR beta chain was sequenced in a study of T cells after yellow fever vaccination. This clonotype was found a few times. The target antigen is unknown. TCRdb reprocessed the 5' RACE reads via MiXCR and lists one record per CDR3 protein. The sample consists of 400,000 or so distinct CDR3 sequences, approximately 10% of them appearing once. Findings and limits, study-wide: Weaker, the secondary response peaked sooner, at day 5 versus 15. Researchers cautioned that FACS-sorted repertoires could harbor abundant clonotypes contaminating from the bulk population.

The germline gives CDR1 SNHLY, CDR2 FYNNEI. The CDR3 is made up of 12 amino acids. Deletions cut 7 bases from V and 3 bases from J, with 7 bases between. The chain joins TRBV2 to TRBJ1-5; no reliable D call. The TCR originated in a man between 18 and 29 years old who received the YFV17D yellow fever vaccine. Source: PBMCs, taken on the day of the first yellow fever vaccination. The CDR3 here is CASTDLNQPQHF. In nucleotides, the CDR3 is TGTGCCAGCACTGACCTCAATCAGCCCCAGCATTTT.